These 13 T cell receptor beta chains originate from one sample sequenced in a study of molecular identifiers for immune sequencing clone quantification (dated by TCRdb to between 2018 and 2020). Library preparation was by PCR. Sequenced using a NextSeq 500. TCRdb handled the public reads itself, with Q25 trimming in fastp and clone calling in MiXCR, and kept productive beta chains. Rows are unified per CDR3 protein, each entry keeping the most common DNA and genes. The table for this sample lists approximately 500,000 distinct CDR3 sequences; about 26% of them were counted only once. The ten biggest clones cover over 0.6% of the sample. The sample taken for sequencing was naive CD8+ T cells from blood, with Jurkat cell RNA spiked in. The cell subset or site label for this specimen denotes: FACS-sorted CD8+CD4-CCR7+CD45RA+ naive T cells. The receptors derive from a human donor in good health. Some libraries in this study had Jurkat cell RNA spiked in.

The V gene is TRBV4-2, the J gene TRBJ2-7, with a weak D call TRBD2 (5 bases). Trimming left V 0 bases short and J 9 bases short, with 18 bases between. The germline V gene has CDR1 LGHNA and CDR2 YNFKEQ. The CDR3 extends over 15 amino acids. In DNA, the CDR3 is TGTGCCAGCAGCCAAGATAACGGCGGGTACGTCGGGCAGTACTTC. Translated, it gives CASSQDNGGYVGQYF.

This clonotype was observed a handful of times. The chain employs TRBV6-2 or TRBV6-3 and TRBJ2-3; 7 bases line up with TRBD1. The CDR3 spans 19 residues. Germline lookup yields CDR1 MNHEY and CDR2 SVGEGT. J lost 1 base, V lost 2 bases, and 15 bases had no gene match. In nucleotides, the CDR3 is TGTGCCAGCAGTTACAAGGGGATCGGACAGGCAAGACGCACAGATACGCAGTATTTT. Its protein product is CASSYKGIGQARRTDTQYF.

At least ten counts were recorded for this clonotype. The chain has TRBV20-1 and TRBJ2-7; D gene unclear. Trimming shortened V by 0 bases and J by 1 base, and 13 bases separated the two germline ends. The length of the CDR3 is 15 residues. Germline assignment: CDR1 DFQATT and CDR2 SNEGSKA (reference sequence). The CDR3 nucleotides are TGCAGTGCTAGAGAAGTCACTCAGACTTCCTACGAGCAGTACTTC. This gives the protein CSAREVTQTSYEQYF.

This clonotype was seen ten or more times. The chain links TRBV4-3 to TRBJ1-6; 8 bases match TRBD1. J gave up 10 bases and V 0 bases, and 5 bases lay outside the gene matches. Germline V lookup: CDR1 LGHNA, CDR2 YSLEER. The CDR3 spans 15 residues. The CDR3, as DNA: TGCGCCAGCAGCCAAGACAGGGGGCTACTGTCACCCCTCCACTTT. It yields the protein CASSQDRGLLSPLHF.

This clonotype was picked up a small number of times. This sequence joins TRBV7-9 and TRBJ1-1, with D possibly being TRBD1 (6 bases). With 2 bases removed from V and 5 bases from J, the gap between germline ends came to 21 bases. Germline CDR1 and CDR2: SEHNR and FQNEAQ (reference sequence). There are 17 residues in the CDR3. The CDR3 nucleotides read TGTGCCAGCAGCTTAATTGGGGCAGGGGAGGGGAGTACTGAAGCTTTCTTT. Amino acids: CASSLIGAGEGSTEAFF. The full variable domain, in which reference TRBV7-9 and TRBJ1-1 provide the parts outside the CDR3, is DTGVSQNPRHKITKRGQNVTFRCDPISEHNRLYWYRQTLGQGPEFLTYFQNEAQLEKSRLLSDRFSAERPKGSFSTLEIQRTEQGDSAMYLCASSLIGAGEGSTEAFFGQGTRLTVV.

Only a few counts were recorded for this clonotype. The rearrangement joins TRBV4-3 to TRBJ1-5, with D perhaps matching TRBD1 (5 bases). The CDR3 has 18 residues. Per germline, CDR1 LGHNA and CDR2 YSLEER. V lost 0 bases and J lost 3, with 18 bases in between. The CDR3, as DNA: TGCGCCAGCAGCCAAGATTTTGGGGTTAGGGGCCCCAATCAGCCCCAGCATTTT. Translation: CASSQDFGVRGPNQPQHF.

The rearrangement links TRBV7-9 to TRBJ2-3; 12 bases align to TRBD2. Germline assignment: CDR1 SEHNR and CDR2 FQNEAQ (reference sequence). V trimming: 5 bases; J trimming: 8 bases; junction bases outside the gene matches: 11. This CDR3 contains 16 residues. For the CDR3, the DNA is TGTGCCAGCAGCCAAGGACTAGCGGGGACGTGGGGTACGCAGTATTTT. Amino acids: CASSQGLAGTWGTQYF.

This clonotype was seen a handful of times. This rearrangement joins TRBV7-9 to TRBJ2-1, with a possible D match to TRBD1 (7 bases). Trimming shortened V by 5 bases and J by 9 bases, and 26 bases separated the two germline ends. The germline V gene has CDR1 SEHNR and CDR2 FQNEAQ (reference sequence). This CDR3 is built from 17 residues. The CDR3 sequence: CASSPRQGGAEEGEQFF. DNA for the CDR3: TGTGCCAGCAGCCCACGTCAGGGGGGCGCAGAGGAGGGTGAGCAGTTCTTC.

This clonotype was recorded a few times. The chain couples TRBV6-2 or TRBV6-3 to TRBJ2-7; 7 bases align to TRBD1. Per germline, CDR1 MNHEY and CDR2 SVGEGT. The CDR3 has 16 residues. V lost 6 bases, J lost 2 bases, and 13 bases stayed unmatched. CDR3 DNA: TGTGCCAGCAGCTCACCGGGACAGTACCAAACCTACGAGCAGTACTTC. Its protein is CASSSPGQYQTYEQYF.

The chain has TRBV4-3 and TRBJ2-1, with 10 bases identical to TRBD2. With 1 base clipped from V and 9 bases from J, the junction kept 9 bases outside the gene matches. The length of the CDR3 is 16 residues. Germline CDR1 LGHNA, CDR2 YSLEER. This CDR3 reads CASSQVKREGLGEQFF. DNA for the CDR3: TGCGCCAGCAGCCAAGTTAAGCGGGAGGGCCTTGGTGAGCAGTTCTTC.

The chain carries TRBV28 and TRBJ2-5; a possible D gene is TRBD2 (5 bases). With 3 bases removed from V and 5 bases from J, the gap between germline ends came to 16 bases. The germline CDR1 and CDR2 sequences are MDHEN and SYDVKM. This CDR3 contains 15 residues. CDR3 sequence: CASSLTLSTGETQYF. The CDR3, as DNA: TGTGCCAGCAGTTTGACCTTGTCGACGGGGGAGACCCAGTACTTC.

The chain carries TRBV2 and TRBJ2-7, with D maybe TRBD2 (5 bases). The germline V and J ends were trimmed by 6 bases and 1 base, with 13 bases remaining between them. In germline, CDR1 is SNHLY, CDR2 FYNNEI. This CDR3 region has 14 residues. CDR3 coding DNA: TGTGCCAGCAGGCCTTTTGGCGGGTCCTACGAGCAGTACTTC. Translating it yields CASRPFGGSYEQYF. Filled out from reference TRBV2 and TRBJ2-7, the complete variable domain reads EPEVTQTPSHQVTQMGQEVILRCVPISNHLYFYWYRQILGQKVEFLVSFYNNEISEKSEIFDDQFSVERPDGSNFTLKIRSTKLEDSAMYFCASRPFGGSYEQYFGPGTRLTVT.

The chain links TRBV27 to TRBJ1-5; D is uncertain. The V and J ends lost 4 bases and 7 bases respectively, with 14 bases between them. This CDR3 is built from 14 residues. Germline lookup yields CDR1 MNHEY and CDR2 SMNVEV (reference sequence). The CDR3 here is CASSSDRGRQPQHF. The CDR3 DNA follows: TGTGCCAGCAGTTCTGACCGGGGTCGCCAGCCCCAGCATTTT.